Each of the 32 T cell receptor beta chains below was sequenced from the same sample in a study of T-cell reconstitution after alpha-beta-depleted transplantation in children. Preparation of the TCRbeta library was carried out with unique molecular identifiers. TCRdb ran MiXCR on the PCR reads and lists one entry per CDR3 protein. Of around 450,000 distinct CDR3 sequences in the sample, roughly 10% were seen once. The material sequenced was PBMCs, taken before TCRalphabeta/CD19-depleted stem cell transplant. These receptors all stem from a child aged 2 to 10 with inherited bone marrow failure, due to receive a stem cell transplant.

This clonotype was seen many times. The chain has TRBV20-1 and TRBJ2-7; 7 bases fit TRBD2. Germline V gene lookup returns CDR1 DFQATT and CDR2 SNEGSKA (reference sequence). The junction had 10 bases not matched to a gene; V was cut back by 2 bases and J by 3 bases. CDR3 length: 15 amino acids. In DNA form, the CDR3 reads TGCAGTGCTAGAACCCCAGCGGGAAGGGTCTACGAGCAGTACTTC. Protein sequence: CSARTPAGRVYEQYF.

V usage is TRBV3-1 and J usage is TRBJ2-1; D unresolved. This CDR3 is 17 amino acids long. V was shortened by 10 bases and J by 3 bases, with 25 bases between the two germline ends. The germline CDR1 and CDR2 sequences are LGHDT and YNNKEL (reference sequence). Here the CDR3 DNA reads TGTGCCACCTGCCAAGATTTTTTCGAGGCGATCTACAATGAGCAGTTCTTC. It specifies CATCQDFFEAIYNEQFF.

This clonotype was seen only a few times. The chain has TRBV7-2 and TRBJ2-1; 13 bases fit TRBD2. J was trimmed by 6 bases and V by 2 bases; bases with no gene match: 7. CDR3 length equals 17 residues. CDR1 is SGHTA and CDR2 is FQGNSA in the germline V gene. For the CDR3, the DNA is TGTGCCAGCAGCTTACCTCCGGGACTAGCGGGGTCCAATGAGCAGTTCTTC. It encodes CASSLPPGLAGSNEQFF.

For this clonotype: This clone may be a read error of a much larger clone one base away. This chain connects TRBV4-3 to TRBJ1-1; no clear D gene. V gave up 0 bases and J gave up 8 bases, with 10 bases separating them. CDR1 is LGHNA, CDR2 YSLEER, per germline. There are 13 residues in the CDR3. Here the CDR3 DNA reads TGCGCCAGCAGCCAAGAACTCCGATGGGAAGCTTTCTTT. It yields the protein CASSQELRWEAFF.

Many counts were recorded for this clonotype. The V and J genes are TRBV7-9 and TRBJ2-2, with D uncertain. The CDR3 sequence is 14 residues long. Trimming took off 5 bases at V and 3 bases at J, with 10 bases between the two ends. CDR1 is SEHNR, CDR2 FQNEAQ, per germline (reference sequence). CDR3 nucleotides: TGTGCCAGCAGCCCCTCCCTTGACACCGGGGAGCTGTTTTTT. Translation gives CASSPSLDTGELFF.

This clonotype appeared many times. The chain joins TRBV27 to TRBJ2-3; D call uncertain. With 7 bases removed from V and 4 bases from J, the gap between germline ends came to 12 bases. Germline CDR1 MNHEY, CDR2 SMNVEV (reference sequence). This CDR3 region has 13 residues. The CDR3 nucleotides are TGTGCCAGCAACGCCGAAGGGTCAGATACGCAGTATTTT. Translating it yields CASNAEGSDTQYF.

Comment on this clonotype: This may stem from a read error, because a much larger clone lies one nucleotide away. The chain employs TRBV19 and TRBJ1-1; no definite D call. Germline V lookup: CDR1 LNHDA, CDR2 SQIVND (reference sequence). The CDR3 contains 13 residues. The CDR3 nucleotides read TGTACCAGTATTGGATTCCCGAACACTGAAGCTTTCTTT. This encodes CTSIGFPNTEAFF.

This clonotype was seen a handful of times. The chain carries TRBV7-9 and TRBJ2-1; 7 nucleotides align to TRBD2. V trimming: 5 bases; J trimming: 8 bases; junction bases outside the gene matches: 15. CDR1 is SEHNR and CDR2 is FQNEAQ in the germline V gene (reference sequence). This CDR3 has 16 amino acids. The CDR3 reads CASSAPTSNPTYEQFF. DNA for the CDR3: TGTGCCAGCAGCGCCCCGACTAGCAATCCTACCTATGAGCAGTTCTTC.

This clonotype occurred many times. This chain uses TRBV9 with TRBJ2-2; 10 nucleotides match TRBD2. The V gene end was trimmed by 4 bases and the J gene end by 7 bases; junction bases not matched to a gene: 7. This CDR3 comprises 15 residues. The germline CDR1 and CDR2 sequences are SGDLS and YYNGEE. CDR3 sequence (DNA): TGTGCCAGCAGCCCCAGCGGGAGGGTCAGCGGGGAGCTGTTTTTT. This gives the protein CASSPSGRVSGELFF.

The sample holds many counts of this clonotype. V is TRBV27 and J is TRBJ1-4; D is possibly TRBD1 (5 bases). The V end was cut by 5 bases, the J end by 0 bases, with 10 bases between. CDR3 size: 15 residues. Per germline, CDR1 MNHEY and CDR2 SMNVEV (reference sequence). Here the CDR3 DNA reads TGTGCCAGCAGTCCCGGGACGGCAACTAATGAAAAACTGTTTTTT. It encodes CASSPGTATNEKLFF.

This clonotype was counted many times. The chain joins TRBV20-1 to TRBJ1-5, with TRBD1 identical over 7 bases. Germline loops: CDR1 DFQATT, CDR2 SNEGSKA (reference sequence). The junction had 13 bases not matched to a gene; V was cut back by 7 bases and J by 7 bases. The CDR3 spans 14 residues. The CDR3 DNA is TGCAGTGTGATAAGACAGGGAGGTAGCCAGCCCCAGCATTTT. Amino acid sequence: CSVIRQGGSQPQHF.

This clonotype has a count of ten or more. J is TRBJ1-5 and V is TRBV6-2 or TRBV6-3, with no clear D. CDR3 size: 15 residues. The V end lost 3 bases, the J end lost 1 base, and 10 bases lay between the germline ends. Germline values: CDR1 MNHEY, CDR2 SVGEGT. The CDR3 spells CASSYILLSNQPQHF. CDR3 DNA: TGTGCCAGCAGTTATATCCTTCTAAGCAATCAGCCCCAGCATTTT.

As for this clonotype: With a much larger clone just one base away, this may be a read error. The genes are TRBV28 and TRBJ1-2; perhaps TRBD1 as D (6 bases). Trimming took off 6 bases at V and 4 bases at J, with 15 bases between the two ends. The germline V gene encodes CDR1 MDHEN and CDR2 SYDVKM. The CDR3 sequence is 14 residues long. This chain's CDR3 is CASSLLGAGYGYTF. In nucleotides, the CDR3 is TGTGCCAGCAGCTTACTGGGGGCAGGCTATGGCTACACCTTC.

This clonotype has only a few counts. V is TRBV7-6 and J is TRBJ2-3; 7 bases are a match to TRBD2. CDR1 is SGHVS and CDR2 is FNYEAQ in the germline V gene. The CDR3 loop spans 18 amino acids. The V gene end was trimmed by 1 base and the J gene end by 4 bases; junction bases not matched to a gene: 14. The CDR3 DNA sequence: TGTGCCAGCAGCTTAGTGGTCTTCGGGGAGGGCCCCGCAGATACGCAGTATTTT. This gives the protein CASSLVVFGEGPADTQYF.

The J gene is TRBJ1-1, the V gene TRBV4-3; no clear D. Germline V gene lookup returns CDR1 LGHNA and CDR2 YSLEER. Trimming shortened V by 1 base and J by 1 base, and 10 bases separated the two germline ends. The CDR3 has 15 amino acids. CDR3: CASSQGRNQNTEAFF. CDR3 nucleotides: TGCGCCAGCAGCCAAGGGCGGAACCAGAACACTGAAGCTTTCTTT.

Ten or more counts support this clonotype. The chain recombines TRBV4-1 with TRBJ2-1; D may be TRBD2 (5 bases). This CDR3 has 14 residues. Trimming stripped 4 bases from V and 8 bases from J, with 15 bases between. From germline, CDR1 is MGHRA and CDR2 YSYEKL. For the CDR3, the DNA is TGCGCCAGCAGCCCATGGGAGACGATGGATGAGCAGTTCTTC. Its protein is CASSPWETMDEQFF.

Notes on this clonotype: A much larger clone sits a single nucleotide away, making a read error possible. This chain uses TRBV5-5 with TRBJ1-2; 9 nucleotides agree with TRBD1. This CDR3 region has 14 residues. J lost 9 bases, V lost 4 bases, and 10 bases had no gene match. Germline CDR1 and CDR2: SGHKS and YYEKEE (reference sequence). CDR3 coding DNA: TGTGCCAGCAGCGAGCCGGGACAGGGCCTTAGCTACACCTTC. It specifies CASSEPGQGLSYTF.

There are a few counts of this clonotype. The CDR3 coding sequence is TGTGCCAGCAGCTTGGGACAACTTAGCACAGATACGCAGTATTTT. It yields the protein CASSLGQLSTDTQYF. The rearrangement uses TRBV7-8 and TRBJ2-3; TRBD1 is a possible D gene (6 bases). Per germline, CDR1 SGHVS and CDR2 FQNEAQ. V lost 3 bases, J lost 0 bases, and 10 bases lay in between. The CDR3 loop spans 15 amino acids.

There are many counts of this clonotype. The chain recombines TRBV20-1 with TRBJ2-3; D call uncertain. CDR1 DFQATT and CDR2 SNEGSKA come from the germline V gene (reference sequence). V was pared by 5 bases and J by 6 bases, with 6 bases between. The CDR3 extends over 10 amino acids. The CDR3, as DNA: TGCAGTGCTTTCAGGGATACGCAGTATTTT. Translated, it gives CSAFRDTQYF.

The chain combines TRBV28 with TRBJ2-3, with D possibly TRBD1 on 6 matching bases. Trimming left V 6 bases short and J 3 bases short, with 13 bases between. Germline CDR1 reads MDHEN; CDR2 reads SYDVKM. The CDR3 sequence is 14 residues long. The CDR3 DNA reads TGTGCCAGCAGAACAGGGTTGCGGACAGATACGCAGTATTTT. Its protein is CASRTGLRTDTQYF.

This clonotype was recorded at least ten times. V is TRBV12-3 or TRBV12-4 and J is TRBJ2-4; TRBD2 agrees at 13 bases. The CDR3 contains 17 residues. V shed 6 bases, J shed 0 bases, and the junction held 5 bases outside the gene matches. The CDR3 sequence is CASSHGLAGVAKNIQYF. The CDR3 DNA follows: TGTGCCAGCAGCCACGGACTAGCGGGAGTAGCCAAAAACATTCAGTACTTC.

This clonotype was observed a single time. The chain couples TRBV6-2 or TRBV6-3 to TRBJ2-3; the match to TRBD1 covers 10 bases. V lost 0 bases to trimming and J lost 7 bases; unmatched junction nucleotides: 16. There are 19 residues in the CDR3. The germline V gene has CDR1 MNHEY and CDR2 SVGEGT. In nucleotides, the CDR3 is TGTGCCAGCAGTTACTCGCTTCTTCATTGGGACAGGGGAACATATACGCAGTATTTT. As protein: CASSYSLLHWDRGTYTQYF.

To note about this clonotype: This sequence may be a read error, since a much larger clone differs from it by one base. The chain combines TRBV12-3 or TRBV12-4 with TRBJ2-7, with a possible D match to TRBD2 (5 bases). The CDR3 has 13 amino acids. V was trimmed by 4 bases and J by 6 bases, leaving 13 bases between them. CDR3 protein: CASSCTSAGEQYF. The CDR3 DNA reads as TGTGCCAGCAGTTGCACATCTGCGGGCGAGCAGTACTTC.

CDR3 nucleotide sequence: TGCAGCGCCAGAGCGCTAGCGGGAAGAGGGGACGATGAGCAGTTCTTC. This translates into CSARALAGRGDDEQFF. The V call is TRBV29-1, the J call TRBJ2-1; 9 positions agree with TRBD2. Germline V gene lookup returns CDR1 SQVTM and CDR2 ANQGSEA. V dropped 7 bases and J dropped 8; count of bases not matched to a gene: 18. The CDR3 has 16 residues.

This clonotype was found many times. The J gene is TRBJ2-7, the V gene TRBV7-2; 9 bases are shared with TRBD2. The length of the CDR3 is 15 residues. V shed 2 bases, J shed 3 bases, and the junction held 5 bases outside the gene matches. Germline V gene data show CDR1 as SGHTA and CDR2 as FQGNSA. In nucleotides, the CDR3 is TGTGCCAGCAGCTTACGGTTAGCGGGAGACTACGAGCAGTACTTC. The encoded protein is CASSLRLAGDYEQYF.

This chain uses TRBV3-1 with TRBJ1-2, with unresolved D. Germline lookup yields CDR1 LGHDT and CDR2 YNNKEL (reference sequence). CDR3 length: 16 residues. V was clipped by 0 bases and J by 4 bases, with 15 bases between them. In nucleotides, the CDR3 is TGTGCCAGCAGCCAAGATCGAAGTAGATCCCCCTATGGCTACACCTTC. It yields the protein CASSQDRSRSPYGYTF.

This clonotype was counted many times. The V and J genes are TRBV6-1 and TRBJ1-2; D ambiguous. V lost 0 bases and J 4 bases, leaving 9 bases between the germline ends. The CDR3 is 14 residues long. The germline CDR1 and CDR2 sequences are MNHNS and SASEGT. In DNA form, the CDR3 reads TGTGCCAGCAGTGAAGCAGTACAGTTCTATGGCTACACCTTC. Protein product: CASSEAVQFYGYTF.

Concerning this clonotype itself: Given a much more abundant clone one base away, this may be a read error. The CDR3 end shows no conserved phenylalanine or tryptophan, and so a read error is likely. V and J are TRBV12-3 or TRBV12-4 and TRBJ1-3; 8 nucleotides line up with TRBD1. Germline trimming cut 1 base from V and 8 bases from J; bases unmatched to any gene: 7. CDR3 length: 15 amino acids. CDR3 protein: CASSLVDRASHTIYY. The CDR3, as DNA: TGTGCCAGCAGTTTAGTGGACAGGGCCTCCCACACCATATATTAT.

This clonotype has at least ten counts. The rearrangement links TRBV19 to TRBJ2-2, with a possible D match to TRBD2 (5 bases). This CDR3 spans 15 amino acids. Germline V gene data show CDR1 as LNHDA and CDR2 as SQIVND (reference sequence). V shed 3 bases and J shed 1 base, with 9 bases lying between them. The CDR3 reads CASSMRAQNTGELFF. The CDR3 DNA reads TGTGCCAGTAGTATGCGGGCACAGAACACCGGGGAGCTGTTTTTT.

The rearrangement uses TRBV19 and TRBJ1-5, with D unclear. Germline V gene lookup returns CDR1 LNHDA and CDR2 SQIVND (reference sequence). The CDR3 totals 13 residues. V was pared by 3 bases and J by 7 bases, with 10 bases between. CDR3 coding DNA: TGTGCCAGTAGTATCCCAGGTCGACAGCCCCAGCATTTT. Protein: CASSIPGRQPQHF.

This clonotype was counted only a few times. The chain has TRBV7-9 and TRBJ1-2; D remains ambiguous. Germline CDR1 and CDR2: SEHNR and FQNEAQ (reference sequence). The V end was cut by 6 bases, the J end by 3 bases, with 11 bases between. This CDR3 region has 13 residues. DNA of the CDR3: TGTGCCAGCAGTTCCATCCTGGACTATGGCTACACCTTC. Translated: CASSSILDYGYTF.

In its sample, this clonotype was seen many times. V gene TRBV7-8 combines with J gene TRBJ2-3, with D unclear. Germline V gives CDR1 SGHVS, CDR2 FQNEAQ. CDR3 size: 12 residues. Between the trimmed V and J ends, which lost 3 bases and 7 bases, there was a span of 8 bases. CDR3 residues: CASSLGWNTQYF. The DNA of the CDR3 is TGTGCCAGCAGCTTGGGCTGGAATACGCAGTATTTT. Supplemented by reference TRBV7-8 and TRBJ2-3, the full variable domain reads GAGVSQSPRYKVAKRGQDVALRCDPISGHVSLFWYQQALGQGPEFLTYFQNEAQLDKSGLPSDRFFAERPEGSVSTLKIQRTQQEDSAVYLCASSLGWNTQYFGPGTRLTVL.